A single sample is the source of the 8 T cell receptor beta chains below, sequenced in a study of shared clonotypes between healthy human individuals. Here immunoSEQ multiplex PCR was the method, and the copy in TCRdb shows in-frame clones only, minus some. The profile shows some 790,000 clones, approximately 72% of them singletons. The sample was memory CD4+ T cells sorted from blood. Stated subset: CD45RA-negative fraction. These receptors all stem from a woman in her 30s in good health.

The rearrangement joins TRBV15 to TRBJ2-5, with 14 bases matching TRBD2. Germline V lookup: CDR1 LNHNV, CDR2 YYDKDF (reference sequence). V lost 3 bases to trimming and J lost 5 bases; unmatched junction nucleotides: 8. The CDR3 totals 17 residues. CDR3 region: CATSSRWTSGRLETQYF. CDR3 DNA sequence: TGTGCCACCAGCAGTCGATGGACTAGCGGGAGGTTGGAGACCCAGTACTTC.

This chain's CDR3 is CASSKRGGRYDEQFF. CDR3 nucleotides: TGTGCCAGCAGTAAAAGGGGGGGACGCTATGATGAGCAGTTCTTC. J is TRBJ2-1 and V is TRBV5-4; possible D gene TRBD2, 7 bases. Trimming left V 5 bases short and J 8 bases short, with 20 bases between. CDR1 SGHNT and CDR2 YYREEE come from the germline V gene (reference sequence). The CDR3 has 15 residues. The entire variable domain, with the rest obtained from reference TRBV5-4 and TRBJ2-1, is as follows: ETGVTQSPTHLIKTRGQQVTLRCSSQSGHNTVSWYQQALGQGPQFIFQYYREEENGRGNFPPRFSGLQFPNYSSELNVNALELDDSALYLCASSKRGGRYDEQFFGPGTRLTVL.

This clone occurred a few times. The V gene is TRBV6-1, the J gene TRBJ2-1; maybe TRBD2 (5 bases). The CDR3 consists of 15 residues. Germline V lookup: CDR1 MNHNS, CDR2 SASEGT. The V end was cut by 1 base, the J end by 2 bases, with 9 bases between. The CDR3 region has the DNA TGTGCCAGCAGTGAAGGAACGGGGACCTACAATGAGCAGTTCTTC. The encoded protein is CASSEGTGTYNEQFF.

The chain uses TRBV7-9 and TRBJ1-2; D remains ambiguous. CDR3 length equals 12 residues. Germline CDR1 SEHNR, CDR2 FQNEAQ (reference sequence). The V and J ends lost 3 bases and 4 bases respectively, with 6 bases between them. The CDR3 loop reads CASSFSPYGYTF. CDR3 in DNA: TGTGCCAGCAGCTTCTCTCCCTATGGCTACACCTTC. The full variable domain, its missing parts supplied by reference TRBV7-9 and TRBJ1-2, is DTGVSQNPRHKITKRGQNVTFRCDPISEHNRLYWYRQTLGQGPEFLTYFQNEAQLEKSRLLSDRFSAERPKGSFSTLEIQRTEQGDSAMYLCASSFSPYGYTFGSGTRLTVV.

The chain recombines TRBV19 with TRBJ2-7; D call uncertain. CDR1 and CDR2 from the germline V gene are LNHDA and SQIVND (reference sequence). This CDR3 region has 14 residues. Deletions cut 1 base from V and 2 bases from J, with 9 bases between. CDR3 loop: CASSIGGRPYEQYF. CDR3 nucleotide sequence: TGTGCCAGTAGTATAGGTGGCAGACCCTACGAGCAGTACTTC.

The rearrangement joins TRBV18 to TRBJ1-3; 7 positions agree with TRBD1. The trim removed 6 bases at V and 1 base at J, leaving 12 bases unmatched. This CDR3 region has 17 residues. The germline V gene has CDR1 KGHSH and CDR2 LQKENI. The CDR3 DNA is TGTGCCAGCTCTCCCTACCTAGACAGGGAGTCTGGAAACACCATATATTTT. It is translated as CASSPYLDRESGNTIYF.

CDR3: CASSHSPPPGGTDTQYF. DNA of the CDR3: TGTGCCAGCAGCCACTCCCCCCCTCCCGGGGGAACAGATACGCAGTATTTT. The chain links TRBV4-2 to TRBJ2-3, with a weak D call TRBD2 (6 bases). Germline CDR1 LGHNA, CDR2 YNFKEQ. The germline V and J ends were trimmed by 3 bases and 3 bases, with 19 bases remaining between them. The CDR3 has 17 residues.

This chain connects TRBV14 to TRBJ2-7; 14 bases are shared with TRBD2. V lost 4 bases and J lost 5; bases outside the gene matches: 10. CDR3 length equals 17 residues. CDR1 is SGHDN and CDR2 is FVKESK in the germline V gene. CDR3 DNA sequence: TGTGCCAGCAGCCTACGACTAGCGGGAGGGCCTCACGACGAGCAGTACTTC. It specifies CASSLRLAGGPHDEQYF.